Sequencing of this T cell receptor beta chain was carried out in a study of blood T cell repertoires in COVID-19. The germline V gene encodes CDR1 KGHSH and CDR2 LQKENI. V shed 0 bases and J shed 8 bases, with 16 bases lying between them. The CDR3 contains 15 residues. This table comes from immunoSEQ multiplex PCR, and its TCRdb copy is limited to in-frame clones, with some not included. The data contain over 350,000 clones, 80% to 90% of them seen just once; the ten biggest clones take up over 1.1%. The source of this sequence is a woman aged 30 to 39 with active or convalescent COVID-19. The chain joins TRBV18 to TRBJ1-2; the D gene is possibly TRBD1 (5 bases). The material sequenced was peripheral blood. CDR3 residues: CASSPPMGGAGGYTF. The CDR3 DNA follows: TGTGCCAGCTCACCACCAATGGGAGGCGCAGGGGGCTACACCTTC.